The 31 T cell receptor beta chains listed next were all sequenced from one sample in a study of blood T cell repertoires in COVID-19. Profiling relied on immunoSEQ multiplex PCR, and the TCRdb table lists in-frame clones only, not all of them. The table has 240,000 or so clones, approximately 86% seen once. Sequenced input: PBMCs or T cells enriched from blood (not recorded which). All receptors come from a woman aged 40-49 years with acute COVID-19.

The chain recombines TRBV7-9 with TRBJ2-2, with 7 bases aligning to TRBD2. The V gene end was trimmed by 0 bases and the J gene end by 0 bases; junction bases not matched to a gene: 4. Looked up from germline, CDR1 is SEHNR and CDR2 is FQNEAQ (reference sequence). This CDR3 is built from 17 residues. The CDR3 region is CASSLASSGANTGELFF. The CDR3, as DNA: TGTGCCAGCAGCTTAGCCTCTAGCGGAGCGAACACCGGGGAGCTGTTTTTT.

The rearrangement links TRBV18 to TRBJ1-2, with D perhaps TRBD1 (5 bases). Germline loops: CDR1 KGHSH, CDR2 LQKENI. The CDR3 has 14 amino acids. Trimming shortened V by 3 bases and J by 4 bases, and 12 bases separated the two germline ends. The CDR3 nucleotides read TGTGCCAGCTCACCGGGGCAAGCGACCTATGGCTACACCTTC. Translated, it gives CASSPGQATYGYTF.

This chain joins TRBV19 and TRBJ2-2; tentatively, D is TRBD1 (5 bases). The V end lost 6 bases, the J end lost 4 bases, and 12 bases lay between the germline ends. The V gene's germline CDR1 is LNHDA and CDR2 SQIVND (reference sequence). The CDR3 covers 14 residues. CDR3 amino acids: CASRQDLGTGELFF. The CDR3 region has the DNA TGTGCCAGTAGACAGGACCTGGGCACCGGGGAGCTGTTTTTT.

This sequence joins TRBV7-3 and TRBJ2-1, with 9 bases identical to TRBD2. Per the germline V gene, CDR1 is SGHTA and CDR2 is FQGTGA. J lost 7 bases, V lost 5 bases, and 6 bases had no gene match. The CDR3 extends over 14 amino acids. CDR3 nucleotide sequence: TGTGCCAGCAGCGCTAGCGGGGTTAAAAATGAGCAGTTCTTC. Amino acids: CASSASGVKNEQFF.

J is TRBJ1-2 and V is TRBV5-1; TRBD1 matches at 11 bases. V shed 1 base, J shed 8 bases, and the junction held 10 bases outside the gene matches. There are 16 residues in the CDR3. From germline, CDR1 is SGHRS and CDR2 YFSETQ. In nucleotides, the CDR3 is TGCGCCAGCAGCTTGAATATAGGACAGGGGGCATCCGGCTACACCTTC. It specifies CASSLNIGQGASGYTF.

This clone was counted a few times. This rearrangement joins TRBV6-5 to TRBJ1-2, with 8 bases fitting TRBD1. The CDR3 extends over 13 amino acids. CDR1 and CDR2 (germline): MNHEY, SVGAGI. The trim removed 6 bases at V and 8 bases at J, leaving 8 bases unmatched. The CDR3 DNA reads TGTGCCAGCAGACCGACAGGGGCGGGAGGCTACACCTTC. This translates into CASRPTGAGGYTF.

J is TRBJ1-1 and V is TRBV12-5; D is unresolved. Between the trimmed V and J ends, which lost 6 bases and 4 bases, there was a span of 6 bases. The CDR3 totals 11 residues. Germline values: CDR1 LGHNT, CDR2 FRNRAP. The CDR3 DNA reads as TGTGCTAGTGGAGCAGGCACTGAAGCTTTCTTT. Its protein product is CASGAGTEAFF.

The V and J genes are TRBV6-5 and TRBJ2-2; 7 bases match TRBD2. CDR3 length: 15 amino acids. J lost 8 bases, V lost 0 bases, and 6 bases had no gene match. Germline V gives CDR1 MNHEY, CDR2 SVGAGI. As DNA, the CDR3 is TGTGCCAGCAGTTACTCGGGCGGGAGAAGGGGGGAGCTGTTTTTT. This gives the protein CASSYSGGRRGELFF.

The rearrangement links TRBV6-1 to TRBJ2-7; 10 bases are shared with TRBD1. Germline V gene sequence: CDR1 MNHNS, CDR2 SASEGT. The CDR3 length is 15 residues. Trimming took 0 bases from V and 4 from J; bases not matched to a gene: 3. This CDR3 reads CASSEARQGAYEQYF. DNA for the CDR3: TGTGCCAGCAGTGAAGCCCGACAGGGGGCTTACGAGCAGTACTTC.

The rearrangement links TRBV27 to TRBJ1-4, with D possibly being TRBD1 (5 bases). CDR1 and CDR2 from the germline V gene are MNHEY and SMNVEV (reference sequence). Trimming left V 5 bases short and J 7 bases short, with 11 bases between. The CDR3 loop spans 13 amino acids. CDR3 residues: CASSRTHGEKLFF. CDR3 sequence (DNA): TGTGCCAGCAGTCGGACACATGGTGAAAAACTGTTTTTT. The variable domain in full, completed from reference TRBV27 and TRBJ1-4, reads EAQVTQNPRYLITVTGKKLTVTCSQNMNHEYMSWYRQDPGLGLRQIYYSMNVEVTDKGDVPEGYKVSRKEKRNFPLILESPSPNQTSLYFCASSRTHGEKLFFGSGTQLSVL.

The V call is TRBV29-1, the J call TRBJ1-1; D uncertain. Trimming stripped 1 base from V and 6 bases from J, with 12 bases between. Germline CDR1 SQVTM, CDR2 ANQGSEA. There are 13 residues in the CDR3. This CDR3 is CSVEGDGIAEAFF. The DNA of the CDR3 is TGCAGCGTTGAAGGTGACGGGATCGCTGAAGCTTTCTTT. Combining the CDR3 with reference TRBV29-1 and TRBJ1-1 gives the whole variable domain SAVISQKPSRDICQRGTSLTIQCQVDSQVTMMFWYRQQPGQSLTLIATANQGSEATYESGFVIDKFPISRPNLTFSTLTVSNMSPEDSSIYLCSVEGDGIAEAFFGQGTRLTVV.

The chain couples TRBV25-1 to TRBJ2-1; TRBD1 matches at 11 bases. Unmatched junction bases numbered 1, after V lost 4 bases and J lost 2 bases. In germline, CDR1 is MGHDK, CDR2 SYGVNS. CDR3 length: 15 amino acids. The CDR3 DNA sequence: TGTGCCAGCAGTGGGACAGGGGGCCCCTACAATGAGCAGTTCTTC. This codes for CASSGTGGPYNEQFF. The whole variable domain, filled in from reference TRBV25-1 and TRBJ2-1, reads EADIYQTPRYLVIGTGKKITLECSQTMGHDKMYWYQQDPGMELHLIHYSYGVNSTEKGDLSSESTVSRIRTEHFPLTLESARPSHTSQYLCASSGTGGPYNEQFFGPGTRLTVL.

V gene TRBV19 combines with J gene TRBJ2-1, with 12 positions matching TRBD2. Germline assignment: CDR1 LNHDA and CDR2 SQIVND (reference sequence). The CDR3 has 15 residues. The junction had 6 bases not matched to a gene; V was cut back by 5 bases and J by 7 bases. The CDR3: CASSLRTSGNNEQFF. The CDR3 DNA is TGTGCCAGTAGTCTTAGGACTAGCGGGAATAATGAGCAGTTCTTC.

The chain employs TRBV20-1 and TRBJ2-1; D unclear. The CDR3 length is 14 residues. Germline-derived CDR1 and CDR2 are DFQATT and SNEGSKA (reference sequence). Trimming removed 3 bases at V and 2 bases at J, with 11 bases between. The CDR3 DNA is TGCAGTGCTAGTAATAGGAGAACCTACAATGAGCAGTTCTTC. Translating gives CSASNRRTYNEQFF.

This chain uses TRBV18 with TRBJ1-3; unclear D gene. V was pared by 5 bases and J by 0 bases, with 17 bases between. Germline CDR1 and CDR2: KGHSH and LQKENI. The CDR3 is made up of 17 amino acids. The CDR3 coding sequence is TGTGCCAGCTCAGAAACCCCGACAACATTCTCTGGAAACACCATATATTTT. Protein sequence: CASSETPTTFSGNTIYF.

CDR3: CASSLVSGAGGPDTQYF. In DNA, the CDR3 is TGTGCCAGCAGCTTAGTTAGCGGGGCGGGTGGCCCAGATACGCAGTATTTT. The rearrangement links TRBV11-3 to TRBJ2-3; TRBD2 matches at 8 bases. V gave up 1 base and J gave up 4 bases; unmatched junction bases: 10. The CDR3 extends over 17 amino acids. Germline V CDR1 and CDR2: SGHNT, YENEEA.

CDR3 sequence reads: CATSDRQGGGYEQYF. The CDR3 bases are TGTGCCACCAGTGATCGACAGGGTGGGGGATACGAGCAGTACTTC. J is TRBJ2-7 and V is TRBV24-1; 7 positions agree with TRBD1. The CDR3 loop spans 15 amino acids. V dropped 3 bases and J dropped 4; count of bases not matched to a gene: 8. CDR1 is KGHDR, CDR2 SFDVKD, per germline.

This clone was counted at least ten times. This chain connects TRBV6-5 to TRBJ2-7; 9 bases are shared with TRBD1. CDR1 is MNHEY, CDR2 SVGAGI, per germline. The V and J ends lost 4 bases and 9 bases, in that order; junction bases with no gene match: 13. CDR3 size: 15 residues. CDR3 bases: TGTGCCAGCAGTTCCCGGACAGGGGCCGAGGGGGGGCAGTACTTC. Amino acid sequence: CASSSRTGAEGGQYF.

V and J are TRBV7-6 and TRBJ2-1; tentatively, D is TRBD2 (5 bases). CDR3 length: 16 amino acids. V lost 1 base and J 0 bases, leaving 10 bases between the germline ends. Germline CDR1 and CDR2: SGHVS and FNYEAQ. Here the CDR3 reads CASSLGRDFSYNEQFF. CDR3 coding DNA: TGTGCCAGCAGCTTAGGCCGGGATTTCTCCTACAATGAGCAGTTCTTC.

This chain uses TRBV11-3 with TRBJ2-1; 13 nucleotides match TRBD2. This CDR3 contains 16 residues. J was trimmed by 7 bases and V by 5 bases; bases with no gene match: 8. The germline gives CDR1 SGHNT, CDR2 YENEEA. The DNA for the CDR3 is TGTGCCAGCAGCCTCAGACTAGCGGGAGGTCGGAATGAGCAGTTCTTC. Residues: CASSLRLAGGRNEQFF.

For this clone: This same CDR3 is encoded by further DNA sequences in the sample. The V call is TRBV6-1, the J call TRBJ1-4; 8 bases align to TRBD1. This CDR3 contains 14 residues. CDR1 is MNHNS, CDR2 SASEGT, per germline. The J segment lost 5 bases and the V segment lost 1 base, leaving 0 bases of the junction unmatched. This CDR3 is CASSEGQGNEKLFF. The CDR3 DNA follows: TGTGCCAGCAGTGAAGGACAGGGGAATGAAAAACTGTTTTTT.

The gene calls are TRBV4-1 and TRBJ2-7; TRBD1 aligns across 7 bases. V trimming: 3 bases; J trimming: 3 bases; junction bases outside the gene matches: 5. Germline CDR1 reads MGHRA; CDR2 reads YSYEKL. CDR3 length equals 14 residues. Here the CDR3 DNA reads TGCGCCAGCAGCCAGCCACAGGGGTACTACGAGCAGTACTTC. It codes for CASSQPQGYYEQYF.

V and J are TRBV5-1 and TRBJ1-1; D is ambiguous. CDR3 length: 14 amino acids. Trimming took off 3 bases at V and 5 bases at J, with 14 bases between the two ends. The germline gives CDR1 SGHRS, CDR2 YFSETQ. The CDR3, as DNA: TGCGCCAGCAGCTCGTATGATGCGGAGACTGAAGCTTTCTTT. Its translation is CASSSYDAETEAFF. Complete variable domain (other parts from reference TRBV5-1 and TRBJ1-1): KAGVTQTPRYLIKTRGQQVTLSCSPISGHRSVSWYQQTPGQGLQFLFEYFSETQRNKGNFPGRFSGRQFSNSRSEMNVSTLELGDSALYLCASSSYDAETEAFFGQGTRLTVV.

This rearrangement joins TRBV7-6 to TRBJ2-1; 7 positions agree with TRBD2. The CDR3 is 16 residues long. Germline CDR1 SGHVS, CDR2 FNYEAQ. Losses at the gene ends were 2 bases for V and 4 bases for J; bases not matched to a gene: 8. The CDR3, as DNA: TGTGCCAGCAGCTTATCAACGGGAGGCTGGTACAATGAGCAGTTCTTC. Its translation is CASSLSTGGWYNEQFF.

The CDR3 nucleotides are TGTGCCAGCAGCTTCTCGGGGACAGATACGCAGTATTTT. Amino acid sequence: CASSFSGTDTQYF. The chain is built from TRBV7-2 and TRBJ2-3, with D maybe TRBD2 (5 bases). The CDR3 is made up of 13 amino acids. Trimming cost V 3 bases and J 3 bases, with 7 bases left between them. CDR1 and CDR2 (germline): SGHTA, FQGNSA. Variable domain in full (rest from reference TRBV7-2 and TRBJ2-3): GAGVSQSPSNKVTEKGKDVELRCDPISGHTALYWYRQSLGQGLEFLIYFQGNSAPDKSGLPSDRFSAERTGGSVSTLTIQRTQQEDSAVYLCASSFSGTDTQYFGPGTRLTVL.

The gene calls are TRBV14 and TRBJ2-7; 7 bases line up with TRBD2. The CDR3 is 14 residues long. V lost 10 bases and J lost 2; bases outside the gene matches: 11. Germline CDR1 SGHDN, CDR2 FVKESK. The CDR3 nucleotides read TGTGCCAAAGCCCGGGGAGGGAGGGCCTACGAGCAGTACTTC. Translating it yields CAKARGGRAYEQYF.

The CDR3 nucleotides read TGTGCCAGCAGCACTACGACAGGGGTAGGGAATCAGCCCCAGCATTTT. Protein sequence: CASSTTTGVGNQPQHF. The J gene is TRBJ1-5, the V gene TRBV7-8; TRBD1 aligns across 8 bases. Germline V lookup: CDR1 SGHVS, CDR2 FQNEAQ. The J segment lost 4 bases and the V segment lost 5 bases, leaving 10 bases of the junction unmatched. CDR3 length: 16 residues.

The CDR3 loop reads CASSIGQGFEKLFF. CDR3 coding DNA: TGTGCCAGTAGTATAGGACAGGGATTTGAAAAACTGTTTTTT. The chain uses TRBV19 and TRBJ1-4; 7 bases match TRBD1. V lost 1 base to trimming and J lost 7 bases; unmatched junction nucleotides: 3. The CDR3 is 14 amino acids. CDR1 LNHDA and CDR2 SQIVND come from the germline V gene (reference sequence).

The chain carries TRBV19 and TRBJ2-1; TRBD2 aligns across 8 bases. There are 15 residues in the CDR3. V trimming: 5 bases; J trimming: 1 base; junction bases outside the gene matches: 4. CDR1 and CDR2 from the germline V gene are LNHDA and SQIVND (reference sequence). Here the CDR3 reads CASSLSGISYNEQFF. The CDR3 nucleotides are TGTGCCAGTAGTCTTAGCGGGATTTCCTACAATGAGCAGTTCTTC.

This clone showed up just once. This chain connects TRBV2 to TRBJ2-7, with 9 bases fitting TRBD2. The V gene end was trimmed by 6 bases and the J gene end by 2 bases; junction bases not matched to a gene: 11. CDR1 and CDR2 from the germline V gene are SNHLY and FYNNEI. This CDR3 has 16 amino acids. DNA of the CDR3: TGTGCCAGCAGAGCCCGAGCGGGAGGTCTCCCCTACGAGCAGTACTTC. It is translated as CASRARAGGLPYEQYF.

The V call is TRBV7-3, the J call TRBJ1-5, with 7 bases that match TRBD1. CDR1 and CDR2 (germline): SGHTA, FQGTGA. CDR3 size: 13 residues. J was trimmed by 8 bases and V by 5 bases; bases with no gene match: 6. The CDR3 nucleotides read TGTGCCAGCAGCCCGACAGGGATGGAGCCCCAGCATTTT. It translates to CASSPTGMEPQHF. Full variable domain (remainder filled in from reference TRBV7-3 and TRBJ1-5): GAGVSQTPSNKVTEKGKYVELRCDPISGHTALYWYRQSLGQGPEFLIYFQGTGAADDSGLPNDRFFAVRPEGSVSTLKIQRTERGDSAVYLCASSPTGMEPQHFGDGTRLSIL.